Listed here is a single T cell receptor beta chain. Its specificity is unknown. This sample is drawn from a study of radiotherapy plus CTLA-4 blockade in lung cancer. On the study more broadly: Of all patients, around 19% responded objectively and 31% showed disease control. Whole-study findings and limits: Among reported predictors of response, early blood T cell clone dynamics with interferon-beta performed best. TCR clones of tumor origin grew in blood after radiotherapy plus ipilimumab.

TCRdb's table, derived via immunoSEQ multiplex PCR, lists solely in-frame clones and lacks some. The sample has roughly 58,000 clones, about 80% seen once. The CDR3 consists of 15 residues. CDR1 and CDR2 (germline): SGHTA, FQGNSA. Unmatched junction bases numbered 8, after V lost 3 bases and J lost 8 bases. Alongside CTLA-4 blockade with ipilimumab, patients with chemo-refractory metastatic non-small-cell lung cancer received focal radiation. V and J are TRBV7-2 and TRBJ2-1; 9 bases are shared with TRBD2. This receptor was taken from a human donor with non-small cell lung cancer whose response to radiotherapy plus ipilimumab could not be evaluated. Sequencing used peripheral blood, obtained from a patient treated with radiotherapy plus ipilimumab. The CDR3 DNA is TGTGCCAGCAGCTTCTTGCTGGCTAGCGGGGATGAGCAGTTCTTC. Its protein is CASSFLLASGDEQFF.